This entry lists 14 T cell receptor beta chains sequenced from one sample in a study of cytomegalovirus exposure and HLA in healthy donors. Primers: 60 Vbeta forward and 13 Jbeta reverse. Assay: immunoSEQ multiplex PCR; the TCRdb copy retains only in-frame clones and omits some. Found here are roughly 120,000 clones, approximately 80% of them singletons; the top ten hold around 2.1%. What was sequenced was PBMCs. All receptors come from a young woman in good health and CMV-seronegative.

The V gene is TRBV9, the J gene TRBJ2-7; the D gene is possibly TRBD1 (5 bases). V dropped 0 bases and J dropped 4 bases, with 11 bases sitting between them. From germline, CDR1 is SGDLS and CDR2 YYNGEE. The CDR3 runs 14 residues. CDR3 sequence (DNA): TGTGCCAGCAGCGTAGCAACAGGCCCTTACGAGCAGTACTTC. Its protein is CASSVATGPYEQYF.

The chain links TRBV7-8 to TRBJ2-5, with 9 bases that match TRBD1. The DNA matches TRBJ2-7 better at its end, which makes the J call doubtful. The CDR3 runs to 14 residues. Germline V gene sequence: CDR1 SGHVS, CDR2 FQNEAQ. The CDR3 region has the DNA TGTGCCAGCAGCTCCGGGACAGGGTTTTACGAGCAGTACTTC. It yields the protein CASSSGTGFYEQYF.

The chain employs TRBV7-2 and TRBJ2-2, with TRBD2 as a possible D gene (5 bases). The germline V and J ends were trimmed by 2 bases and 2 bases, with 9 bases remaining between them. The CDR3 covers 15 residues. CDR1 SGHTA and CDR2 FQGNSA come from the germline V gene. For the CDR3, the DNA is TGTGCCAGCAGCTTAAGGCGGGTCAACACCGGGGAGCTGTTTTTT. Protein sequence: CASSLRRVNTGELFF. Complete variable domain (other parts from reference TRBV7-2 and TRBJ2-2): GAGVSQSPSNKVTEKGKDVELRCDPISGHTALYWYRQSLGQGLEFLIYFQGNSAPDKSGLPSDRFSAERTGGSVSTLTIQRTQQEDSAVYLCASSLRRVNTGELFFGEGSRLTVL.

The J gene is TRBJ2-5, the V gene TRBV29-1, with 12 bases identical to TRBD1. Germline CDR1 and CDR2: SQVTM and ANQGSEA. Trimming cost V 6 bases and J 7 bases; bases outside gene matches: 9. The CDR3 spans 14 residues. CDR3 in DNA: TGCAGCGTAAGAACGGGACAGGGGGCCGGGACCCAGTACTTC. It yields the protein CSVRTGQGAGTQYF.

The chain has TRBV28 and TRBJ2-2, with TRBD2 matching 10 bases. Germline CDR1 reads MDHEN; CDR2 reads SYDVKM. This CDR3 spans 16 amino acids. V shed 5 bases, J shed 1 base, and the junction held 4 bases outside the gene matches. The DNA of the CDR3 is TGTGCCAGCAGTACTACTAGCGGGAAGAACACCGGGGAGCTGTTTTTT. The encoded protein is CASSTTSGKNTGELFF.

This chain links TRBV4-2 with TRBJ1-2; possible D gene TRBD1, 5 bases. Germline CDR1 and CDR2: LGHNA and YNFKEQ. Trimming shortened V by 0 bases and J by 4 bases, and 18 bases separated the two germline ends. The CDR3 sequence is 17 residues long. CDR3 coding DNA: TGTGCCAGCAGCCAAGAAAACCAGGGAGGCCAAACCTATGGCTACACCTTC. It encodes CASSQENQGGQTYGYTF.

The chain is built from TRBV7-7 and TRBJ2-1, with TRBD2 matching 8 bases. CDR3 length equals 15 residues. V gave up 5 bases and J gave up 4 bases; unmatched junction bases: 7. CDR1 is SSHAT, CDR2 FNYEAQ, per germline (reference sequence). The CDR3 reads CASSPKRESYNEQFF. In nucleotides, the CDR3 is TGTGCCAGCAGCCCTAAGCGGGAGAGTTACAATGAGCAGTTCTTC.

J is TRBJ1-1 and V is TRBV29-1, with no clear D. Trimming left V 5 bases short and J 0 bases short, with 10 bases between. The CDR3 runs to 13 residues. Germline V gives CDR1 SQVTM, CDR2 ANQGSEA. The CDR3 protein is CSVPGLMNTEAFF. DNA of the CDR3: TGCAGCGTTCCCGGACTGATGAACACTGAAGCTTTCTTT.

The chain has TRBV19 and TRBJ1-4; weak D call: TRBD1 (5 bases). Germline V gives CDR1 LNHDA, CDR2 SQIVND (reference sequence). The CDR3 sequence is 11 residues long. V gave up 6 bases and J gave up 10 bases, with 9 bases separating them. The CDR3, as DNA: TGTGCCAGTAGCCCCGGGGGAAAACTGTTTTTT. Translating it yields CASSPGGKLFF. Full variable domain (remainder filled in from reference TRBV19 and TRBJ1-4): DGGITQSPKYLFRKEGQNVTLSCEQNLNHDAMYWYRQDPGQGLRLIYYSQIVNDFQKGDIAEGYSVSREKKESFPLTVTSAQKNPTAFYLCASSPGGKLFFGSGTQLSVL.

V and J are TRBV27 and TRBJ1-4; D is unresolved. Germline V CDR1 and CDR2: MNHEY, SMNVEV (reference sequence). This CDR3 comprises 15 residues. Trimming took 0 bases from V and 7 from J, leaving 12 bases between them. The CDR3 region has the DNA TGTGCCAGCAGTTTATCGCGGGCCCCCTCTGAAAAACTGTTTTTT. Amino acid sequence: CASSLSRAPSEKLFF.

This chain links TRBV19 with TRBJ2-7, with 7 bases identical to TRBD2. The CDR3 extends over 15 amino acids. V shed 3 bases and J 0 bases; nucleotides not matched to a gene: 5. Germline CDR1 and CDR2: LNHDA and SQIVND (reference sequence). The CDR3 DNA is TGTGCCAGTAGTATGTTTGGCGGGAGCTCCTACGAGCAGTACTTC. It specifies CASSMFGGSSYEQYF.

The chain carries TRBV5-4 and TRBJ2-3; TRBD2 aligns across 8 bases. The CDR3 has 13 amino acids. V trimming: 9 bases; J trimming: 4 bases; junction bases outside the gene matches: 7. Germline lookup yields CDR1 SGHNT and CDR2 YYREEE (reference sequence). The CDR3 DNA reads TGTGCCACCCGGGAGGGGAACTCAGATACGCAGTATTTT. Encoded protein: CATREGNSDTQYF.

This sequence joins TRBV4-1 and TRBJ1-1; D possibly corresponds to TRBD1 (6 bases). Germline V gene data show CDR1 as MGHRA and CDR2 as YSYEKL. The CDR3 consists of 13 residues. V lost 4 bases and J lost 6, with 12 bases in between. The CDR3 here is CASSRPQGPEAFF. In DNA form, the CDR3 reads TGCGCCAGCAGCCGACCACAGGGCCCTGAAGCTTTCTTT.

This clone showed up just once. The V call is TRBV27, the J call TRBJ2-5; TRBD1 matches 7 bases. V gave up 0 bases and J gave up 3 bases; unmatched junction bases: 7. Germline V CDR1 and CDR2: MNHEY, SMNVEV (reference sequence). The CDR3 sequence is 16 residues long. CDR3 amino acids: CASSLSGVTGKETQYF. Written as DNA, the CDR3 is TGTGCCAGCAGTTTATCCGGGGTGACAGGGAAAGAGACCCAGTACTTC.